The source of this T cell receptor beta chain is a study of T cell repertoires in cytomegalovirus infection. Background on the study: Alongside well-studied HLA-B-restricted CMV epitopes, recently identified HLA-C-restricted CMV epitopes were also used. Shared public TCR beta signatures pointed to both CMV infection and a matching HLA type.

This clonotype has more than one count but fewer than ten. What it recognizes is unknown. Findings and caveats of the study: The ex vivo response was dominated by HLA-C-restricted CMV-specific TCR beta clonotypes. Identification of carriers of CMV plus the relevant HLA was achieved through cumulative public TCR beta family frequency.

Germline V gives CDR1 LNHDA, CDR2 SQIVND (reference sequence). After removal of 7 bases from V and 5 bases from J, the junction contained 6 bases not matched to a gene. CDR3 length: 13 amino acids. Each CDR3 protein gets one entry after TCRdb re-called the reads with MiXCR. The repertoire has some 940,000 distinct CDR3 sequences, roughly a third of them found once; the top ten carry around 15%. The V and J genes are TRBV19 and TRBJ1-1; 8 nucleotides align to TRBD1. Sequences were derived from cultured CD8+ T cells from PBMCs, sampled from culture after CMV antigen stimulation. The clonotype originates from a human donor in good health (CMV status not recorded). Some clones in this sample may be carry-over from other donors' samples. CDR3 region: CASTRTGLTEAFF. In DNA form, the CDR3 reads TGTGCCAGTACCCGGACAGGGTTGACTGAAGCTTTCTTT.